These 10 T cell receptor beta chains originate from one sample sequenced in a study of PD-1 blockade in mismatch repair-deficient tumors. Profiled with immunoSEQ multiplex PCR; TCRdb holds only in-frame clones, not every one. This sample carries about 39,000 clones, roughly 88% of them seen once, and the ten largest clones take around 0.99%. The sequenced sample was PBMCs, obtained roughly 40 weeks after starting pembrolizumab. The origin of the receptors is an adult with mismatch repair-deficient cancer.

The chain joins TRBV28 to TRBJ2-1; the match to TRBD2 covers 13 bases. V was pared by 4 bases and J by 7 bases, with 4 bases of the junction left unmatched. Germline V CDR1 and CDR2: MDHEN, SYDVKM. The CDR3 spans 15 residues. The CDR3 sequence is CASSSLTSGRNEQFF. DNA for the CDR3: TGTGCCAGCAGTTCCCTGACTAGCGGGAGGAATGAGCAGTTCTTC. Full variable domain (remainder filled in from reference TRBV28 and TRBJ2-1): DVKVTQSSRYLVKRTGEKVFLECVQDMDHENMFWYRQDPGLGLRLIYFSYDVKMKEKGDIPEGYSVSREKKERFSLILESASTNQTSMYLCASSSLTSGRNEQFFGPGTRLTVL.

This chain joins TRBV27 and TRBJ1-5; 7 nucleotides line up with TRBD1. With 8 bases clipped from V and 6 bases from J, the junction kept 7 bases outside the gene matches. Germline lookup yields CDR1 MNHEY and CDR2 SMNVEV (reference sequence). The CDR3 sequence is 13 residues long. Written as DNA, the CDR3 is TGTGCCAGCGGTACAGGGGTGTCTCAGCCCCAGCATTTT. Its protein is CASGTGVSQPQHF.

The rearrangement joins TRBV5-4 to TRBJ2-1, with a possible D match to TRBD1 (6 bases). The CDR3 is 13 residues long. The V and J ends lost 5 bases and 4 bases respectively, with 10 bases between them. CDR1 SGHNT and CDR2 YYREEE come from the germline V gene (reference sequence). CDR3 amino acids: CASSLTGYNEQFF. The CDR3 DNA follows: TGTGCCAGCAGTCTAACAGGGTACAATGAGCAGTTCTTC.

This clone showed up just a few times. V is TRBV6-1 and J is TRBJ2-7, with TRBD2 identical over 14 bases. The CDR3 contains 17 residues. V lost 4 bases and J lost 3; bases outside the gene matches: 8. Germline V gene data show CDR1 as MNHNS and CDR2 as SASEGT. CDR3 in DNA: TGTGCCAGCAGTGGCACAGGGACTAGCGGGAGTTTCTACGAGCAGTACTTC. Residues: CASSGTGTSGSFYEQYF.

This chain joins TRBV5-6 and TRBJ2-7; 9 nucleotides align to TRBD2. The CDR3 runs to 17 residues. CDR1 and CDR2 from the germline V gene are SGHDT and YYEEEE. J was trimmed by 2 bases and V by 4 bases; bases with no gene match: 13. CDR3: CASSPNFPAGGAYEQYF. The CDR3, as DNA: TGTGCCAGCAGCCCGAATTTCCCAGCGGGGGGAGCCTACGAGCAGTACTTC. The whole variable domain, remainder taken from reference TRBV5-6 and TRBJ2-7, is DAGVTQSPTHLIKTRGQQVTLRCSPKSGHDTVSWYQQALGQGPQFIFQYYEEEERQRGNFPDRFSGHQFPNYSSELNVNALLLGDSALYLCASSPNFPAGGAYEQYFGPGTRLTVT.

This clone was counted between two and nine times. The rearrangement uses TRBV14 and TRBJ2-2; the D gene is possibly TRBD1 (7 bases). Per germline, CDR1 SGHDN and CDR2 FVKESK. With 4 bases removed from V and 11 bases from J, the gap between germline ends came to 23 bases. There are 16 residues in the CDR3. CDR3: CASSPWTGQNGGELFF. Written as DNA, the CDR3 is TGTGCCAGCAGCCCCTGGACAGGACAGAACGGGGGAGAGCTGTTTTTT. The complete variable domain, with remaining parts taken from reference TRBV14 and TRBJ2-2, reads EAGVTQFPSHSVIEKGQTVTLRCDPISGHDNLYWYRRVMGKEIKFLLHFVKESKQDESGMPNNRFLAERTGGTYSTLKVQPAELEDSGVYFCASSPWTGQNGGELFFGEGSRLTVL.

The chain uses TRBV25-1 and TRBJ2-2, with D possibly TRBD1 on 6 matching bases. CDR1 and CDR2 from the germline V gene are MGHDK and SYGVNS. The CDR3 is 14 residues long. Trimming left V 6 bases short and J 1 base short, with 9 bases between. The CDR3 spells CASRTGGNTGELFF. Here the CDR3 DNA reads TGTGCCAGCAGGACAGGTGGGAACACCGGGGAGCTGTTTTTT.

The chain uses TRBV5-1 and TRBJ2-7; D possibly corresponds to TRBD2 (6 bases). CDR3 size: 14 residues. Germline V lookup: CDR1 SGHRS, CDR2 YFSETQ. The V and J ends lost 4 bases and 2 bases respectively, with 13 bases between them. CDR3 loop: CASSLLARTYEQYF. The CDR3 DNA follows: TGCGCCAGCAGCCTGCTAGCGCGCACCTACGAGCAGTACTTC.

The V call is TRBV4-1, the J call TRBJ2-2, with a weak D call TRBD1 (6 bases). This CDR3 has 16 residues. With 0 bases removed from V and 7 bases from J, the gap between germline ends came to 15 bases. CDR1 MGHRA and CDR2 YSYEKL come from the germline V gene. CDR3 in amino acids: CASSQEAAGVGGELFF. In DNA form, the CDR3 reads TGCGCCAGCAGCCAAGAGGCGGCAGGGGTGGGCGGGGAGCTGTTTTTT.

V gene TRBV21-1 combines with J gene TRBJ2-7; TRBD2 is the table's D call and was not checked against the DNA. TRBV21-1 is a known pseudogene. The CDR3 contains 12 residues. Written as DNA, the CDR3 is TGTGCCAGCAGCCCTCCCTCCTACGAGCAGTACTTC. Encoded protein: CASSPPSYEQYF.